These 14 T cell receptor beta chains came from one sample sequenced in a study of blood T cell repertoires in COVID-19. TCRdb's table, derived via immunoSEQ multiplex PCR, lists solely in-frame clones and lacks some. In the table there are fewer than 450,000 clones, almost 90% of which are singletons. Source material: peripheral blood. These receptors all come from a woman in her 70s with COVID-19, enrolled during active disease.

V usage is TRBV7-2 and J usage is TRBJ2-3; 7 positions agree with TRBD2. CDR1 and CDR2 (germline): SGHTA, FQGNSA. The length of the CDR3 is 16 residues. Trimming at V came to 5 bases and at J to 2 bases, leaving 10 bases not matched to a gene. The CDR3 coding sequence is TGTGCCAGCAGCCCCCTTGGGGGGGGGAACACAGATACGCAGTATTTT. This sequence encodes CASSPLGGGNTDTQYF.

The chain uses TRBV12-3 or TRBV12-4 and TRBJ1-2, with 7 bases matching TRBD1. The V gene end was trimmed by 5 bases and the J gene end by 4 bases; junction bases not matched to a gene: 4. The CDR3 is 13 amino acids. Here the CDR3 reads CASSGDRSYGYTF. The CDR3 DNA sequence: TGTGCCAGCAGTGGGGACAGAAGCTATGGCTACACCTTC.

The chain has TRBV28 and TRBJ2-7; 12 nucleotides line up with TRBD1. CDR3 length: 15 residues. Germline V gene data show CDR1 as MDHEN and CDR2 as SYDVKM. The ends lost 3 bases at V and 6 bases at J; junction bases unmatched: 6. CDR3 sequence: CASSLGGTGGSEQYF. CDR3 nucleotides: TGTGCCAGCAGTTTGGGGGGGACAGGGGGCAGCGAGCAGTACTTC.

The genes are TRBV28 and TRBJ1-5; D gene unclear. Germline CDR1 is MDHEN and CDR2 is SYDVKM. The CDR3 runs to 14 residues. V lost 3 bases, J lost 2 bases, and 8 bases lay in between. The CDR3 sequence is CASSFEEGNQPQHF. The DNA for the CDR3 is TGTGCCAGCAGTTTTGAGGAGGGCAATCAGCCCCAGCATTTT.

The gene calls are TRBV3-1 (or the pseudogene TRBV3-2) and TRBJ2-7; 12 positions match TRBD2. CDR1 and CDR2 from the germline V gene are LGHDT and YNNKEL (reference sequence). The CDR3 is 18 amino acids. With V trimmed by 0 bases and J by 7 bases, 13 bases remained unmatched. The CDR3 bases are TGTGCCAGCAGCCAAGATCCCTTAGGACTAGCGGGGCGACATGAGCAGTACTTC. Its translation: CASSQDPLGLAGRHEQYF.

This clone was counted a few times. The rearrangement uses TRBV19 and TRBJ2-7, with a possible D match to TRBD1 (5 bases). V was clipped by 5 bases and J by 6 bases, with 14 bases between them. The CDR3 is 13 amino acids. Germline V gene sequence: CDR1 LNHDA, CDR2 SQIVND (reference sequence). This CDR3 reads CASSPDSLGEQYF. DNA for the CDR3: TGTGCCAGTAGTCCAGACAGCTTGGGCGAGCAGTACTTC.

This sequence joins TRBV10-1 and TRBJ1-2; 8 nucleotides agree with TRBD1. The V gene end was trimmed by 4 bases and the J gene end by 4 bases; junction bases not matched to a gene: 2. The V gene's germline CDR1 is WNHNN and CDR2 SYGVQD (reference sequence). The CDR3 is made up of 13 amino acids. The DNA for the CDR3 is TGCGCCAGCAGTGCCGGACAGGGCTATGGCTACACCTTC. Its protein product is CASSAGQGYGYTF.

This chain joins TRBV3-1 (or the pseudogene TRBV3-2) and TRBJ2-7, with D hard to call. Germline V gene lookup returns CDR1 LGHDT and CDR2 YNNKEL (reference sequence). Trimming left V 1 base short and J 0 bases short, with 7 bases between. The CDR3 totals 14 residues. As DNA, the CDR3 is TGTGCCAGCAGCCAAGGAGAAGACTCCTACGAGCAGTACTTC. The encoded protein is CASSQGEDSYEQYF.

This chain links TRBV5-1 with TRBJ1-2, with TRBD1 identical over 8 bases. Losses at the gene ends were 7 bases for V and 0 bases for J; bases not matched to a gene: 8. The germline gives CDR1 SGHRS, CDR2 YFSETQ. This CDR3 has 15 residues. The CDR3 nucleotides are TGCGCCAGCCGGCAAGGACAGGGTACTAACTATGGCTACACCTTC. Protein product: CASRQGQGTNYGYTF.

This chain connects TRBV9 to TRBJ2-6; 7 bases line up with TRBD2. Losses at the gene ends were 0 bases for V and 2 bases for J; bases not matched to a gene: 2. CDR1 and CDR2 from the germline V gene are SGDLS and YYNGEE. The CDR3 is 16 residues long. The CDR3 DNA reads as TGTGCCAGCAGCGTAGGCGGGGGAGCTGGGGCCAACGTCCTGACTTTC. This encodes CASSVGGGAGANVLTF.

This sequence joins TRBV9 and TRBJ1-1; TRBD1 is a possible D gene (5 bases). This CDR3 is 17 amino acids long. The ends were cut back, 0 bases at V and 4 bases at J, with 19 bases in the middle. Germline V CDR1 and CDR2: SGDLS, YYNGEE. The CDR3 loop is CASSVGAGTRSGTEAFF. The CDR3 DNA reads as TGTGCCAGCAGCGTAGGGGCGGGGACTAGGTCGGGCACTGAAGCTTTCTTT.

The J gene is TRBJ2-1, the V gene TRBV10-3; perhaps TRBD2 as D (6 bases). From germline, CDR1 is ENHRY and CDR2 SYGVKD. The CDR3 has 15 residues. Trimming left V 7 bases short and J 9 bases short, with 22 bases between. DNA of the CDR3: TGTGCCATCAATCCCGGGACGGGGAGGTTTACTGAGCAGTTCTTC. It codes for CAINPGTGRFTEQFF.

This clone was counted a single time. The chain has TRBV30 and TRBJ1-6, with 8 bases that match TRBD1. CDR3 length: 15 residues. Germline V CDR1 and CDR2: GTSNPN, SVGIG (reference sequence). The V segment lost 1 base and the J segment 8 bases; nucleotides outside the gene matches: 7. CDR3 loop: CAWSGDRGWHSPLHF. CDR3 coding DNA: TGTGCCTGGAGTGGTGACAGGGGATGGCATTCACCCCTCCACTTT.

The CDR3 nucleotides read TGTGCCAGCAGCTTCATCACGGGGTGGGAGCAGTTCTTC. Protein: CASSFITGWEQFF. The V call is TRBV13, the J call TRBJ2-1; maybe TRBD2 (5 bases). V dropped 3 bases and J dropped 10 bases, with 13 bases sitting between them. The CDR3 is 13 amino acids. Germline CDR1 and CDR2: PRHDT and FYEKMQ (reference sequence).